This T cell receptor (beta chain) was documented in a study of T cells in Graves' hyperthyroidism and ophthalmopathy (dated by TCRdb to about 2019). Regarding the study in general: To identify distinguishing TCR V-J signatures, a discovery cohort of about 100 patients was used, comprising 43 with Graves' ophthalmopathy and around 57 with stable Graves' hyperthyroidism. Prospective prediction of ophthalmopathy was tested in an independent validation cohort consisting of fewer than 20 hyperthyroidism patients and around 16 patients who later progressed to ophthalmopathy. The roughly 90 discovery patients were divided at random into training and test sets in a 7:3 ratio. The study also compared thyroid tissue and blood T-cell repertoires from more than five Graves' hyperthyroidism patients. After sampling, hyperthyroidism patients received methimazole starting at 30 mg daily, and ophthalmopathy patients received high-dose intravenous methylprednisolone. The paper reports TCR Vbeta CDR3 sequencing of more than 120 peripheral blood samples: 43 ophthalmopathy, roughly 74 hyperthyroidism and some 17 progressor patients. What the authors observed across the whole study: A model built on a 13 V-J signature distinguished ophthalmopathy from stable hyperthyroidism, reaching around 90% sensitivity and around 81% specificity in cross-validation and 80%/75% in testing. Blood samples also contained most of the expanded thyroid clonotypes (frequency above 0.001), which suggests that blood repertoires may reflect thyroid immune responses. In validation, the model predicted progression to ophthalmopathy a median of roughly 6.1 months before onset, with over 60% sensitivity and roughly 72% specificity. Sample size was not statistically predetermined, and blinding of investigators to group allocation was not performed.

Spanning cysteine to phenylalanine, the CDR3 consists of 16 amino acids. Solely the CDR3 DNA is kept, with 48 bases framed from the first base. A distance of 17 bases separates the germline ends of V and J, which lose 6 bases and 4 bases respectively. CDR1 and CDR2 are drawn from the germline V gene: KGHDR, SFDVKD. Amplification of TCR beta CDR3 regions was carried out from RNA transcripts. The first round of RT-PCR for the TCR CDR3 was performed with the HTBI primer set and the Qiagen OneStep RT-PCR kit. Libraries were constructed in a second round of multiplex PCR, after which size selection and purification were performed. Paired-end sequencing of the libraries was performed with 100 bp reads on an Illumina HiSeq2000. Per the authors' processing: SOAPnuke was used to process the raw data, removing reads that contained adapters or uncalled bases, had a mean Phred below 15, or lacked an exact match to the constant primer or identifier. COPE v1.2.5 was used to merge high-quality paired reads, and clonotypes were defined as unique nucleotide sequences. Clonotypes were aligned to IMGT TRBV, TRBD and TRBJ reference segments using MiTCR v1.1. Analysis was restricted to V-J combinations with a frequency above 0.0001, which covered roughly 99% of repertoires. A TCS score was defined as the ratio between F50 (clonal expansion) and ExV (chaos), using BLOSUM62-based TCRdist between CDR3 peptides within each V-J. Welch's t-statistics and random forest reduced 514 V-J features to 10 to 15, which were used in a naive Bayes classifier (R e1071). The Morisita-Horn index was used to measure how similar the thyroid and blood repertoires were. TCRdb reprocessed the public reads (quality trimming at Q25 with fastp, clone calling with MiXCR) and kept in-frame beta chains. Rows merge per CDR3 protein into single entries with the most common DNA and genes. V and J calls and clone size were set by TCRdb, not the authors. This sample has about 500,000 distinct CDR3 sequences in its table, and over 45% of those were observed once. The ten largest clones capture about two fifths of the sample.

Of note for this clonotype: Its antigen specificity is not known. Qualities for individual bases were not recorded, and no much larger clone is one base off.

The study excluded patients with uncontrolled infections, other autoimmune diseases, pregnancy or lactation. Diagnoses were based on clinical symptoms, serum thyroxine and TRAb, thyroid ultrasound and orbital computed tomography. Total RNA was extracted with Trizol reagent, and quality was checked on an Agilent 2100 Bioanalyzer. The TCR sequence derives from an adult woman with Graves' disease, either hyperthyroidism or ophthalmopathy (not recorded which). Material: peripheral blood or thyroid tissue (not recorded which). This chain is built from TRBV24-1 and TRBJ2-2; perhaps TRBD1 is the D gene, with 6 bases matching. The CDR3 has the sequence CATSRAAPGVTGELFF. The sequenced DNA is TGTGCCACCAGTCGGGCTGCGCCAGGGGTCACCGGGGAGCTGTTTTTT.